This is a list of T cell receptor beta chains from one sample in a study of T cells in Graves' hyperthyroidism and ophthalmopathy. TCRdb called the multiplex PCR reads again in MiXCR, with one record for every CDR3 protein. Among fewer than 200,000 distinct CDR3 sequences listed, about 18% were seen once. The sequenced material came from blood. The receptors stem from a woman in her fifties or sixties with Graves' hyperthyroidism. Each CDR3 is given without its conserved first and last residue.

j_gene,v_gene,CDR3aa
TRBJ2-1,TRBV6-1,ASKGGDAGGLYNEQF
TRBJ1-4,TRBV11-2,ASSSPDQGRLNEKLF
TRBJ1-4,TRBV28,ASSGLGTGGTTNEKLF
TRBJ2-3,TRBV28,ATTGAGDTQY
TRBJ2-5,TRBV7-2,ASSLDWGTETQY
TRBJ1-6,TRBV6-1,ASSGGSSYNSPLH
TRBJ1-2,TRBV7-2,ASSLTRPGGYT
TRBJ2-7,TRBV19,ASSENRGFAGEQY
TRBJ2-5,TRBV11-1,ASSPVGTAQETQY
TRBJ1-1,TRBV20-1,STKSTGGDTEAF
TRBJ2-2,TRBV28,ASKNGAVDTGELF
TRBJ2-1,TRBV7-9,ASSFRPNEQF
TRBJ2-7,TRBV5-1,ASSSHTSGRASYEQY
TRBJ1-5,TRBV24-1,ATSDPGSGGQPQH
TRBJ2-1,TRBV18,ASSPGQGARNEQF
TRBJ2-4,TRBV11-2,ASSLGGGDIQY
TRBJ1-1,TRBV15,ATSIGGANTEAF
TRBJ1-1,TRBV20-1,SASRIYGNTEAF
TRBJ2-7,TRBV6-1,ASNLQGREQY
TRBJ1-6,TRBV6-1,ASRGALEGRDSPLH
TRBJ2-2,TRBV9,ASSLELFGELL
TRBJ2-1,TRBV29-1,SVEVGGQFNEQF
TRBJ2-7,TRBV20-1,STAGFAYEQY
TRBJ1-1,TRBV19,ASSMGQGAAEAF
TRBJ1-5,TRBV7-8,ASSLGGQRPNGNQPQH
TRBJ2-5,TRBV15,ATRAGGQETQY
TRBJ2-7,TRBV2,ASRGGTYEQY
TRBJ1-1,TRBV20-1,SANPQGRDTEAF
TRBJ1-4,TRBV7-9,ASSLRTGANEKLF
TRBJ1-2,TRBV19,ATTTGTDGLYGYT